In its sample, the clone carrying this T cell receptor beta chain was seen once. The assay was immunoSEQ multiplex PCR, and TCRdb's table has in-frame clones only and misses some. Found here are fewer than 500,000 clones, approximately 90% of them singletons; the top ten hold roughly 4%. The junction had 5 bases not matched to a gene; V was cut back by 3 bases and J by 4 bases. From germline, CDR1 is MNHEY and CDR2 SMNVEV (reference sequence). This CDR3 is 14 amino acids long. This specimen comes from a study of blood T cell repertoires in COVID-19. In the study overall: Both acute and convalescent COVID-19 samples were obtained from the United States, Italy and Spain.

The chain combines TRBV27 with TRBJ2-7, with TRBD2 identical over 8 bases. Sequencing was done on a sample of peripheral blood. The receptor's source is a woman younger than 45 with acute or convalescent COVID-19. The CDR3 loop reads CASSFAGGGYEQYF. The CDR3 bases are TGTGCCAGCAGTTTCGCGGGGGGAGGGTACGAGCAGTACTTC.